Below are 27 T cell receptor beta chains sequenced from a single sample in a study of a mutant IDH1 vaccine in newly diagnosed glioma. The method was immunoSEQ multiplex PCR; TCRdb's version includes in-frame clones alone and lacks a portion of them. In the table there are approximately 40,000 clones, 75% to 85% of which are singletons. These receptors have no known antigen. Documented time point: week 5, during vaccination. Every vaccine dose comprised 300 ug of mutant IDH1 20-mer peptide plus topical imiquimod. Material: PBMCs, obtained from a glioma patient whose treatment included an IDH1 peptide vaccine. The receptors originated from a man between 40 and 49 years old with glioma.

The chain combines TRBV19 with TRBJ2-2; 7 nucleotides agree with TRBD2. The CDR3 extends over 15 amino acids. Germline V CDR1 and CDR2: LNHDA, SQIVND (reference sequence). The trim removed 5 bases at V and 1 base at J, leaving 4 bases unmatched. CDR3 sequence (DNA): TGTGCCAGTAGTGAGCTAGCGGTGAACACCGGGGAGCTGTTTTTT. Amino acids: CASSELAVNTGELFF.

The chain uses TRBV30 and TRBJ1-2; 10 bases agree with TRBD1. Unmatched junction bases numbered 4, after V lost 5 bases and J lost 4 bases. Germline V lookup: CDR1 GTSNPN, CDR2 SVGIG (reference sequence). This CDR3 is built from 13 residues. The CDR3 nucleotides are TGTGCCTGGCGGGACAGGGGAGCCTATGGCTACACCTTC. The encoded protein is CAWRDRGAYGYTF.

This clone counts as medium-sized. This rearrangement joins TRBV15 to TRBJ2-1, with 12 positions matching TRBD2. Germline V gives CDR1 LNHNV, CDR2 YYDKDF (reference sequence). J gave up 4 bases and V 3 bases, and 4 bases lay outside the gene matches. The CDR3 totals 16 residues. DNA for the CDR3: TGTGCCACCAGCAGGGCTAGCGGGGGGGATTACAATGAGCAGTTCTTC. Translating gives CATSRASGGDYNEQFF.

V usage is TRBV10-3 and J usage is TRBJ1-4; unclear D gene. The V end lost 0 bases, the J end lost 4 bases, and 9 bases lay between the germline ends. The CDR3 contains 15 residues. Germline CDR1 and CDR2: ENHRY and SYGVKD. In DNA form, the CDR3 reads TGTGCCATCAGTGAGTCCCAGGAGTATAATGAAAAACTGTTTTTT. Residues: CAISESQEYNEKLFF.

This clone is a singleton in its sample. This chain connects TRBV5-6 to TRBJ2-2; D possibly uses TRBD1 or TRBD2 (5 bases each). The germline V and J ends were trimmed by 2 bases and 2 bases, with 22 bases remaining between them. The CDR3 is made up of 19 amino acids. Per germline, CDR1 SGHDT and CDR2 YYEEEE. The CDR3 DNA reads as TGTGCCAGCAGCTTAGGTATTCTTTCGGGACGGCCAAACACCGGGGAGCTGTTTTTT. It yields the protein CASSLGILSGRPNTGELFF. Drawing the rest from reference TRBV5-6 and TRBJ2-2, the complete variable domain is DAGVTQSPTHLIKTRGQQVTLRCSPKSGHDTVSWYQQALGQGPQFIFQYYEEEERQRGNFPDRFSGHQFPNYSSELNVNALLLGDSALYLCASSLGILSGRPNTGELFFGEGSRLTVL.

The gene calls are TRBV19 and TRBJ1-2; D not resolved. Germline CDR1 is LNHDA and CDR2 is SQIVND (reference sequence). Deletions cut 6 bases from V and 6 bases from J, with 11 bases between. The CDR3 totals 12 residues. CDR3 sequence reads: CASRNTGHGYTF. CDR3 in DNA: TGTGCCAGTAGGAACACCGGGCATGGCTACACCTTC.

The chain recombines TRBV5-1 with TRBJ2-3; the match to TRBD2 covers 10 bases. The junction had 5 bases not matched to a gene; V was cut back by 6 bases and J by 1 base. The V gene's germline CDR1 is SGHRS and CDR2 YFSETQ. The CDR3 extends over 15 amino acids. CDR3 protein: CASNRLAGGTDTQYF. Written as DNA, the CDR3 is TGCGCCAGCAATCGGCTAGCGGGGGGCACAGATACGCAGTATTTT.

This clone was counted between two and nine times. Here the CDR3 DNA reads TGTGCCAGCAGTAGCTTCGGGAGCACAGATACGCAGTATTTT. Translation gives CASSSFGSTDTQYF. The genes are TRBV2 and TRBJ2-3; D is undetermined. The germline CDR1 and CDR2 sequences are SNHLY and FYNNEI. The CDR3 sequence is 14 residues long. V gave up 5 bases and J gave up 0 bases, with 9 bases separating them.

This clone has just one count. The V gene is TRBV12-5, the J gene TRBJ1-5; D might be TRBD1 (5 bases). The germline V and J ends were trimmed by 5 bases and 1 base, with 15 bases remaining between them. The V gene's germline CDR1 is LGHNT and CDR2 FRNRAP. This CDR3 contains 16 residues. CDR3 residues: CASGPPGAGSNQPQHF. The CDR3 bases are TGTGCTAGTGGTCCTCCCGGGGCAGGCAGCAATCAGCCCCAGCATTTT. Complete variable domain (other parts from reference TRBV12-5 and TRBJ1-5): DARVTQTPRHKVTEMGQEVTMRCQPILGHNTVFWYRQTMMQGLELLAYFRNRAPLDDSGMPKDRFSAEMPDATLATLKIQPSEPRDSAVYFCASGPPGAGSNQPQHFGDGTRLSIL.

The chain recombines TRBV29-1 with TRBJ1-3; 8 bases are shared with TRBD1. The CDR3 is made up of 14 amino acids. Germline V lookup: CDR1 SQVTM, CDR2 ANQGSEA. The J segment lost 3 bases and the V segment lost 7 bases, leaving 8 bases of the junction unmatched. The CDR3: CSAAPGGHGNTIYF. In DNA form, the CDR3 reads TGCAGCGCGGCTCCAGGGGGCCATGGAAACACCATATATTTT. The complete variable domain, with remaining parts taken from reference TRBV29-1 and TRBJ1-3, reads SAVISQKPSRDICQRGTSLTIQCQVDSQVTMMFWYRQQPGQSLTLIATANQGSEATYESGFVIDKFPISRPNLTFSTLTVSNMSPEDSSIYLCSAAPGGHGNTIYFGEGSWLTVV.

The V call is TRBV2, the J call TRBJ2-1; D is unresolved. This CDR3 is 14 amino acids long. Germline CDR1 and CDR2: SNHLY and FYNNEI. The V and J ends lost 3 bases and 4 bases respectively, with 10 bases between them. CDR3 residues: CASSDRHIYNEQFF. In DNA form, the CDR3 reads TGTGCCAGCAGTGATAGGCACATTTACAATGAGCAGTTCTTC.

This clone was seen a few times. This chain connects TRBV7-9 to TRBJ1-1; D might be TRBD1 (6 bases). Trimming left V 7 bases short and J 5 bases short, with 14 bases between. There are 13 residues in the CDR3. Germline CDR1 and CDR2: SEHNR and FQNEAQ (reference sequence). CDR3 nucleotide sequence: TGTGCCAGCACCGCAGGGGCTGGGACTGAAGCTTTCTTT. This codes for CASTAGAGTEAFF.

CDR3 in amino acids: CAWIGEGSSYEQYF. CDR3 DNA sequence: TGTGCCTGGATTGGGGAGGGGAGCTCCTACGAGCAGTACTTC. This chain uses TRBV30 with TRBJ2-7; 7 bases line up with TRBD2. Germline-derived CDR1 and CDR2 are GTSNPN and SVGIG (reference sequence). With 4 bases clipped from V and 0 bases from J, the junction kept 6 bases outside the gene matches. The CDR3 runs 14 residues.

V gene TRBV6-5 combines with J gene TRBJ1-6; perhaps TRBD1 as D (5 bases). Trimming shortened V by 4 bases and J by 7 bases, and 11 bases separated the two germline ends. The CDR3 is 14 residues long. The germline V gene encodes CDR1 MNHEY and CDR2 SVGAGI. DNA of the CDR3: TGTGCCAGCAGTTTGGGACGGTTAAATTCACCCCTCCACTTT. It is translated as CASSLGRLNSPLHF.

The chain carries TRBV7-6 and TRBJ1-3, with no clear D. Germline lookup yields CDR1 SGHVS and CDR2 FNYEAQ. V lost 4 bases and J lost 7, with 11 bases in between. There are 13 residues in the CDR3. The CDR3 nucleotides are TGTGCCAGCAGCTCCTCTGTCCGGAACACCATATATTTT. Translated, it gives CASSSSVRNTIYF.

CDR3 DNA sequence: TGTGCCAGCAGTGAAGGGGGCGACTCGGAGCAGTACTTC. Encoded protein: CASSEGGDSEQYF. The rearrangement joins TRBV2 to TRBJ2-7, with D perhaps TRBD1 (5 bases). CDR1 is SNHLY, CDR2 FYNNEI, per germline. Trimming took off 1 base at V and 7 bases at J, with 11 bases between the two ends. The CDR3 contains 13 residues.

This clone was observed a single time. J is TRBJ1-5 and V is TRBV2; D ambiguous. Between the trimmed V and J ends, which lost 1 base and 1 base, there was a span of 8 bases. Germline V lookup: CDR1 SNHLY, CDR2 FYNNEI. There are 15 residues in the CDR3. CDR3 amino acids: CASSEEGWSNQPQHF. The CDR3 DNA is TGTGCCAGCAGTGAAGAGGGTTGGAGCAATCAGCCCCAGCATTTT.

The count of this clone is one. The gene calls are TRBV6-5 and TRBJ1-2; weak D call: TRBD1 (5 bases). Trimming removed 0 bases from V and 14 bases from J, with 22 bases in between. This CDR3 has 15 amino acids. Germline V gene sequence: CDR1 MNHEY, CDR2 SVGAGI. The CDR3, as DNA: TGTGCCAGCAGTTACTCGGCAGGGCCCCAGTCGTTGTTTACCTTC. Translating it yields CASSYSAGPQSLFTF.

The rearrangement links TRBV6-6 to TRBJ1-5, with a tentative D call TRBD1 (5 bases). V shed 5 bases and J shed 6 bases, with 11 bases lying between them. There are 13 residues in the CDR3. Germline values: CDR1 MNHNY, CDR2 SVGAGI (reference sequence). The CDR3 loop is CASSPGGFQPQHF. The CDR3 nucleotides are TGTGCCAGCAGTCCCGGGGGATTTCAGCCCCAGCATTTT.

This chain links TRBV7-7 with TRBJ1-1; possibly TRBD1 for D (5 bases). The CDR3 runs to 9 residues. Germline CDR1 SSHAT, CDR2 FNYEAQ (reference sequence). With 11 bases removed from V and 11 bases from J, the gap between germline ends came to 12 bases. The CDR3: CAVRAEAFF. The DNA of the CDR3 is TGTGCCGTCAGGGCCGAGGCTTTCTTT.

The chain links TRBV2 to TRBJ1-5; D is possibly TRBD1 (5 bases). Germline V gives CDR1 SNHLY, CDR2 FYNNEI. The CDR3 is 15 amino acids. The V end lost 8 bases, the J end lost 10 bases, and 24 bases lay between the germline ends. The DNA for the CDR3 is TGTGCCAGCGCGGAGGTGGGGGGTGAAAGGGGACCCCAGCATTTT. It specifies CASAEVGGERGPQHF. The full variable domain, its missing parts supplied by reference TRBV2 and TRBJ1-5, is EPEVTQTPSHQVTQMGQEVILRCVPISNHLYFYWYRQILGQKVEFLVSFYNNEISEKSEIFDDQFSVERPDGSNFTLKIRSTKLEDSAMYFCASAEVGGERGPQHFGDGTRLSIL.

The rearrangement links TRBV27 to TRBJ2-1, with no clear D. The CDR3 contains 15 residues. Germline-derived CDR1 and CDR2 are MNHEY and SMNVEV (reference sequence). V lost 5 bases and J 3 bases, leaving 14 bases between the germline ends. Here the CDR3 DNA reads TGTGCCAGCAGTGGTGGAGAGCTGGGCTACAATGAGCAGTTCTTC. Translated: CASSGGELGYNEQFF.

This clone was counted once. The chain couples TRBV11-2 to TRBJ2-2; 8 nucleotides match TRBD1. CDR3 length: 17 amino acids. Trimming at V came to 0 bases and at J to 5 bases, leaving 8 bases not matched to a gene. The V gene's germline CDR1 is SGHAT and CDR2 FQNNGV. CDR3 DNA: TGTGCCAGCAGCTTAGATTTGGCCAGGGGGCGGACCGGGGAGCTGTTTTTT. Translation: CASSLDLARGRTGELFF.

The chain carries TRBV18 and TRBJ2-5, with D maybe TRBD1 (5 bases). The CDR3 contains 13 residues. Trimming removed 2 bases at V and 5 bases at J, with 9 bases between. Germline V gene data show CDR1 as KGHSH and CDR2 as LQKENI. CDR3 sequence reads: CASSPRQSETQYF. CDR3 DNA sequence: TGTGCCAGCTCACCAAGACAGTCCGAGACCCAGTACTTC.

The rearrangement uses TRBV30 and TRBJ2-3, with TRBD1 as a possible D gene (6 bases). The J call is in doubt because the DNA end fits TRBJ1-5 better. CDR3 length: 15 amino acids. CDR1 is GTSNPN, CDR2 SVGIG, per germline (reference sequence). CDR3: CAWSVAGGPTDTQHF. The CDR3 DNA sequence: TGTGCCTGGAGTGTTGCGGGGGGGCCAACGGATACGCAGCATTTT.

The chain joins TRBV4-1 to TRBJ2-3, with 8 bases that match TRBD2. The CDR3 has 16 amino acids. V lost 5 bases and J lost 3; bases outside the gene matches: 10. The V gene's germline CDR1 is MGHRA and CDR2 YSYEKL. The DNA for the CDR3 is TGCGCCAGCAGCTATTCCCTCGGGGGGGGAACAGATACGCAGTATTTT. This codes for CASSYSLGGGTDTQYF.

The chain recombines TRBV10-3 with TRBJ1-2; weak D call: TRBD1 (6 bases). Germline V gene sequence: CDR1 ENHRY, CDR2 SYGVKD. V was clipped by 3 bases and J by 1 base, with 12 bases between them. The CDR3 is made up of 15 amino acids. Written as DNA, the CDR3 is TGTGCCATCAGTGAAGCGGACAGCGGTAACTATGGCTACACCTTC. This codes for CAISEADSGNYGYTF.